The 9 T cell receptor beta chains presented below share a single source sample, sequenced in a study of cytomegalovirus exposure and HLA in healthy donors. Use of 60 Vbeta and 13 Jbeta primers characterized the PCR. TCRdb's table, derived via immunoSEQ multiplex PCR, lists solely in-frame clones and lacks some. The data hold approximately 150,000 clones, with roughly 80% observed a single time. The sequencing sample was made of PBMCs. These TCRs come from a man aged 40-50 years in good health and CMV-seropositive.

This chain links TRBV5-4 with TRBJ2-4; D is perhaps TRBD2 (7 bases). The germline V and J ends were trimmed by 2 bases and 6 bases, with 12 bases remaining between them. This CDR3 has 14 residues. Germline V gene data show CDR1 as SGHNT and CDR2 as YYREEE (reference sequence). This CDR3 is CASSFRGGSNIQYF. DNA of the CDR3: TGTGCCAGCAGCTTCAGGGGAGGGTCAAACATTCAGTACTTC.

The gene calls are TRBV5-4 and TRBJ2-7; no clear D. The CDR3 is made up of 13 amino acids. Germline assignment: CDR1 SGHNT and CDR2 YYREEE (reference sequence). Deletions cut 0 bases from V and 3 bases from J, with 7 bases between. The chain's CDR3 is CASSLGRRYEQYF. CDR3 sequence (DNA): TGTGCCAGCAGCTTGGGGCGGCGCTACGAGCAGTACTTC.

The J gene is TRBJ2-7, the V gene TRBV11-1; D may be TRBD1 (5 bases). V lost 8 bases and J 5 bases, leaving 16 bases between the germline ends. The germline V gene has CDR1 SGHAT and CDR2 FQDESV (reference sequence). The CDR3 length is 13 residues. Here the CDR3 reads CASATGRVDEQYF. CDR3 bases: TGTGCCAGCGCAACGGGCAGGGTCGACGAGCAGTACTTC.

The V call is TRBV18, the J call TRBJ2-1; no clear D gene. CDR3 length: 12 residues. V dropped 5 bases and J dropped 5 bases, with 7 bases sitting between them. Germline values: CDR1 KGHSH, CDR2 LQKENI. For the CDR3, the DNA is TGTGCCAGCTCAACAGACCACAATGAGCAGTTCTTC. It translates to CASSTDHNEQFF.

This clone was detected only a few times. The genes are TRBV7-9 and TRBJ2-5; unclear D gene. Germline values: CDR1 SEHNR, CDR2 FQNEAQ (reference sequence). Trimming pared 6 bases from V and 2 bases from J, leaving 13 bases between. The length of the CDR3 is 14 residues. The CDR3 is CASSQALQQETQYF. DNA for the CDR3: TGTGCCAGCAGTCAGGCACTGCAACAAGAGACCCAGTACTTC.

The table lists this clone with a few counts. CDR3 nucleotide sequence: TGTGCCAGCAGAGTGAATCGGGGGTGGCAGTACTTC. This gives the protein CASRVNRGWQYF. The chain has TRBV2 and TRBJ2-7; maybe TRBD2 (6 bases). Trimming cost V 6 bases and J 9 bases, with 15 bases left between them. This CDR3 has 12 residues. Germline V CDR1 and CDR2: SNHLY, FYNNEI.

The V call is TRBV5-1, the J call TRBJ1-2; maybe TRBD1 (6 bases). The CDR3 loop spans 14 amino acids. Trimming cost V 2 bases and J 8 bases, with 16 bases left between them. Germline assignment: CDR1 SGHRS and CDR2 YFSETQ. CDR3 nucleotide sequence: TGCGCCAGCAGCTTTTCCCTGACAGGCGGGGGCTACACCTTC. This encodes CASSFSLTGGGYTF.

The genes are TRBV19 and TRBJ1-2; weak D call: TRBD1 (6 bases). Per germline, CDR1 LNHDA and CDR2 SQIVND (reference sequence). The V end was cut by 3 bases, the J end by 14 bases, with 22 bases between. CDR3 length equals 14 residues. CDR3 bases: TGTGCCAGTAGTATGGGCCCCGGGACACTAATACGGACCTTC. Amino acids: CASSMGPGTLIRTF. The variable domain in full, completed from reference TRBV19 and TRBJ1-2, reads DGGITQSPKYLFRKEGQNVTLSCEQNLNHDAMYWYRQDPGQGLRLIYYSQIVNDFQKGDIAEGYSVSREKKESFPLTVTSAQKNPTAFYLCASSMGPGTLIRTFGSGTRLTVV.

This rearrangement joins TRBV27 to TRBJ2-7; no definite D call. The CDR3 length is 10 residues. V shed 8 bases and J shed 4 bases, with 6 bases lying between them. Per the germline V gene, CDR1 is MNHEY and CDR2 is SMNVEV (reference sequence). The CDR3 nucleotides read TGTGCCAGCGGCCTGTACGAGCAGTACTTC. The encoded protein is CASGLYEQYF.